These T cell receptor beta chains were read from a single sample in a study of OX40 agonist ivuxolimab in advanced cancers. Clones were sequenced by immunoSEQ multiplex PCR, and TCRdb holds only the in-frame ones, with some missing. Among tens of thousands of clones, about 86% were seen once, and the ten largest hold roughly 1.5%. Here the sequenced sample was CD4+ or CD8+ T cells sorted from blood, taken in a trial of the OX40 agonist ivuxolimab. The receptors here all came from an adult with an advanced solid tumor such as melanoma, head and neck, liver or kidney cancer. The CDR3 runs from the conserved cysteine through the conserved F or W. The D gene is left open where the match is weak. Rows may omit the clone size; those that give it use once, few, many or a size class.

j_gene: TRBJ2-1
d_gene: TRBD1
v_gene: TRBV7-9
abundance: NA
len: 14
CDR3nt: TGTGCCAGCAGCTTCGGGACAGAATACAATGAGCAGTTCTTC
CDR3aa: CASSFGTEYNEQFF

j_gene: TRBJ2-2
d_gene: NA
v_gene: TRBV11-2
abundance: once
len: 15
CDR3nt: TGTGCCAGCAGCTTATTAGGACAGAACACCGGGGAGCTGTTTTTT
CDR3aa: CASSLLGQNTGELFF

j_gene: TRBJ2-3
d_gene: NA
v_gene: TRBV5-1
abundance: NA
len: 15
CDR3nt: TGCGCCAGCAGCTTGGGGGGGCCCAGCACAGATACGCAGTATTTT
CDR3aa: CASSLGGPSTDTQYF

j_gene: TRBJ2-2
d_gene: TRBD2
v_gene: TRBV5-1
abundance: NA
len: 16
CDR3nt: TGCGCCAGCAGCTTACTGGGGCCGGGGGGCACCGGGGAGCTGTTTTTT
CDR3aa: CASSLLGPGGTGELFF

j_gene: TRBJ1-5
d_gene: NA
v_gene: TRBV29-1
abundance: NA
len: 12
CDR3nt: TGCAGCGTTGGAGCCAGGGGTCAGCCCCAGCATTTT
CDR3aa: CSVGARGQPQHF

j_gene: TRBJ1-5
d_gene: NA
v_gene: TRBV27
abundance: NA
len: 16
CDR3nt: TGTGCCAGCAGTTTGGGGATACTAGATTACTATCAGCCCCAGCATTTT
CDR3aa: CASSLGILDYYQPQHF

j_gene: TRBJ2-5
d_gene: NA
v_gene: TRBV15
abundance: NA
len: 15
CDR3nt: TGTGCCACCAGCGGACGGGACACCCCCCTGGAGACCCAGTACTTC
CDR3aa: CATSGRDTPLETQYF

j_gene: TRBJ2-7
d_gene: NA
v_gene: TRBV30
abundance: once
len: 12
CDR3nt: TGTGCCTGGAGCAGCGGATTCTACGAGCAGTACTTC
CDR3aa: CAWSSGFYEQYF

j_gene: TRBJ2-3
d_gene: NA
v_gene: TRBV19
abundance: NA
len: 16
CDR3nt: TGTGCCAGTCAGACCGAGGCCGGACCTAGCACAGATACGCAGTATTTT
CDR3aa: CASQTEAGPSTDTQYF

j_gene: TRBJ2-5
d_gene: TRBD2
v_gene: TRBV7-9
abundance: once
len: 16
CDR3nt: TGTGCCAGCAGCCCAGGGACTAGCGGGAGGCAGGAGACCCAGTACTTC
CDR3aa: CASSPGTSGRQETQYF

j_gene: TRBJ2-1
d_gene: NA
v_gene: TRBV4-2
abundance: NA
len: 15
CDR3nt: TGTGCCAGCAGCCAGGATAGGGGGGACAACAATGAGCAGTTCTTC
CDR3aa: CASSQDRGDNNEQFF

j_gene: TRBJ2-7
d_gene: NA
v_gene: TRBV6-5
abundance: NA
len: 14
CDR3nt: TGTGCCAGCACCCCCCGGGCATATCTGGACGAGCAGTACTTC
CDR3aa: CASTPRAYLDEQYF

j_gene: TRBJ1-4
d_gene: TRBD1
v_gene: TRBV5-1
abundance: NA
len: 15
CDR3nt: TGCGCCAGCAGCGGGGACAGGGGAACTAATGAAAAACTGTTTTTT
CDR3aa: CASSGDRGTNEKLFF

j_gene: TRBJ1-1
d_gene: NA
v_gene: TRBV29-1
abundance: NA
len: 14
CDR3nt: TGCAGCGTCTACCTGGGAGCGTCAAACACTGAAGCTTTCTTT
CDR3aa: CSVYLGASNTEAFF

j_gene: TRBJ2-3
d_gene: TRBD2
v_gene: TRBV5-4
abundance: NA
len: 16
CDR3nt: TGTGCCAGCAGCTTGCGGGCGGGAGGGGGGAAAGATACGCAGTATTTT
CDR3aa: CASSLRAGGGKDTQYF

j_gene: TRBJ2-2
d_gene: TRBD2
v_gene: TRBV11-2
abundance: NA
len: 14
CDR3nt: TGTGCCAGCAGCTTTAGCGGGGGGGCCTGGGAGCTGTTTTTT
CDR3aa: CASSFSGGAWELFF

j_gene: TRBJ2-1
d_gene: NA
v_gene: TRBV7-2
abundance: NA
len: 15
CDR3nt: TGTGCCAGCAGCCTGGCGGGGAGCCCCTACAATGAGCAGTTCTTC
CDR3aa: CASSLAGSPYNEQFF

j_gene: TRBJ1-5
d_gene: NA
v_gene: TRBV6-6
abundance: NA
len: 14
CDR3nt: TGTGCCAGCAGTTACAGCGGGGGCAATCAGCCCCAGCATTTT
CDR3aa: CASSYSGGNQPQHF

j_gene: TRBJ1-5
d_gene: NA
v_gene: TRBV18
abundance: NA
len: 16
CDR3nt: TGTGCCAGCTCTACAGGAGACCTCTTTGGCAATCAGCCCCAGCATTTT
CDR3aa: CASSTGDLFGNQPQHF

j_gene: TRBJ2-4
d_gene: NA
v_gene: TRBV18
abundance: NA
len: 19
CDR3nt: TGTGCCAGCTCACCATTTCATATCCGGGACAATAAGCGAAAAAACATTCAGTACTTC
CDR3aa: CASSPFHIRDNKRKNIQYF

j_gene: TRBJ2-3
d_gene: TRBD2
v_gene: TRBV14
abundance: once
len: 18
CDR3nt: TGTGCCAGCAGCCAGGGGACTAGCGGGTCGTGGGCCACAGATACGCAGTATTTT
CDR3aa: CASSQGTSGSWATDTQYF

j_gene: TRBJ2-3
d_gene: TRBD1
v_gene: TRBV15
abundance: once
len: 15
CDR3nt: TGTGCCACCAGCAGATCTACGACAGGGGCAGATACGCAGTATTTT
CDR3aa: CATSRSTTGADTQYF

j_gene: TRBJ1-6
d_gene: NA
v_gene: TRBV7-3
abundance: once
len: 14
CDR3nt: TGTGCCAGCAGCTTTGACAGCCTGAATTCACCCCTCCACTTT
CDR3aa: CASSFDSLNSPLHF

j_gene: TRBJ1-2
d_gene: NA
v_gene: TRBV7-2
abundance: once
len: 13
CDR3nt: TGTGCCAGCAGCCCCGGTATAAACTATGGCTACACCTTC
CDR3aa: CASSPGINYGYTF

j_gene: TRBJ2-7
d_gene: NA
v_gene: TRBV6-5
abundance: NA
len: 15
CDR3nt: TGTGCCAGCAGTAAGGAGCGGAAAGGGTCCTACGAGCAGTACTTC
CDR3aa: CASSKERKGSYEQYF

j_gene: TRBJ1-2
d_gene: TRBD1
v_gene: TRBV5-1
abundance: NA
len: 13
CDR3nt: TGCGCCAGCAGCACCGGGACAGGGTATGGCTACACCTTC
CDR3aa: CASSTGTGYGYTF

j_gene: TRBJ2-5
d_gene: TRBD2
v_gene: TRBV7-2
abundance: NA
len: 14
CDR3nt: TGTGCCAGCAGCTCCCTAGCGGTCCAAGAGACCCAGTACTTC
CDR3aa: CASSSLAVQETQYF

j_gene: TRBJ2-7
d_gene: NA
v_gene: TRBV15
abundance: NA
len: 16
CDR3nt: TGTGCCACCAGCAGAGATCGTGCGACCTACTACGTGGAGCAGTACTTC
CDR3aa: CATSRDRATYYVEQYF

j_gene: TRBJ2-1
d_gene: NA
v_gene: TRBV29-1
abundance: NA
len: 13
CDR3nt: TGCAGTGGGGGGGCGAGCTCCTACAATGAGCAGTTCTTC
CDR3aa: CSGGASSYNEQFF

j_gene: TRBJ2-7
d_gene: NA
v_gene: TRBV2
abundance: NA
len: 14
CDR3nt: TGTGCCAGCAGGGCCGGGACACCCCCCTGGGAGCAGTACTTC
CDR3aa: CASRAGTPPWEQYF

j_gene: TRBJ1-1
d_gene: NA
v_gene: TRBV10-2
abundance: NA
len: 14
CDR3nt: TGCGCCAGCAGGGCGACAGGTTTGAACACTGAAGCTTTCTTT
CDR3aa: CASRATGLNTEAFF

j_gene: TRBJ2-2
d_gene: TRBD2
v_gene: TRBV30
abundance: few
len: 15
CDR3nt: TGTGCCTGGAGCGCGGGGGACCCGAACACCGGGGAGCTGTTTTTT
CDR3aa: CAWSAGDPNTGELFF

j_gene: TRBJ1-5
d_gene: NA
v_gene: TRBV4-3
abundance: NA
len: 14
CDR3nt: TGCGCCAGCAGCCAAGATACTAAGAATCAGCCCCAGCATTTT
CDR3aa: CASSQDTKNQPQHF

j_gene: TRBJ2-3
d_gene: NA
v_gene: TRBV18
abundance: once
len: 13
CDR3nt: TGTGCCAGCTCACCGCAGGGCACAGATACGCAGTATTTT
CDR3aa: CASSPQGTDTQYF

j_gene: TRBJ1-2
d_gene: NA
v_gene: TRBV10-3
abundance: NA
len: 13
CDR3nt: TGTGCCATCAGTTCACAGGGAAACTATGGCTACACCTTC
CDR3aa: CAISSQGNYGYTF

j_gene: TRBJ2-1
d_gene: NA
v_gene: TRBV19
abundance: NA
len: 15
CDR3nt: TGTGCCAGTAGTAGCGACACCCTCTCCTACAATGAGCAGTTCTTC
CDR3aa: CASSSDTLSYNEQFF

j_gene: TRBJ2-3
d_gene: NA
v_gene: TRBV2
abundance: NA
len: 14
CDR3nt: TGTGCCAGCAGTGCCCTGCGGGCCACAGATACGCAGTATTTT
CDR3aa: CASSALRATDTQYF

j_gene: TRBJ2-7
d_gene: NA
v_gene: TRBV6-6
abundance: once
len: 12
CDR3nt: TGTGCCAGCACCCAAGGGGGCTACGAGCAGTACTTC
CDR3aa: CASTQGGYEQYF

j_gene: TRBJ2-2
d_gene: TRBD1
v_gene: TRBV19
abundance: once
len: 16
CDR3nt: TGTGCCAGTACCGCCCATGACAGGGGTCGAAGCGGGGAGCTGTTTTTT
CDR3aa: CASTAHDRGRSGELFF

j_gene: TRBJ1-1
d_gene: NA
v_gene: TRBV2
abundance: NA
len: 13
CDR3nt: TGTGCCAGCGCTGTACAGGGATACACTGAAGCTTTCTTT
CDR3aa: CASAVQGYTEAFF

j_gene: TRBJ2-7
d_gene: NA
v_gene: TRBV6-1
abundance: NA
len: 13
CDR3nt: TGTGCCAGCAGTGAAGGTCGAAGCTACGAGCAGTACTTC
CDR3aa: CASSEGRSYEQYF

j_gene: TRBJ2-5
d_gene: NA
v_gene: TRBV25-1
abundance: NA
len: 13
CDR3nt: TGTGCCAGCAGTGAAGGGGGCGGGGAGACCCAGTACTTC
CDR3aa: CASSEGGGETQYF

j_gene: TRBJ1-4
d_gene: NA
v_gene: TRBV5-6
abundance: NA
len: 14
CDR3nt: TGTGCCAGCAGCCGCAGACAGGCGAATGAAAAACTGTTTTTT
CDR3aa: CASSRRQANEKLFF

j_gene: TRBJ1-4
d_gene: TRBD1
v_gene: TRBV2
abundance: NA
len: 14
CDR3nt: TGTGCCAGCAGTACGCAGGGGGCGGATGAAAAACTGTTTTTT
CDR3aa: CASSTQGADEKLFF

j_gene: TRBJ1-1
d_gene: NA
v_gene: TRBV19
abundance: NA
len: 18
CDR3nt: TGTGCCAGTAGTTCTGACCCGGGACGCATAAGCGGGGACACTGAAGCTTTCTTT
CDR3aa: CASSSDPGRISGDTEAFF

j_gene: TRBJ1-3
d_gene: NA
v_gene: TRBV9
abundance: NA
len: 15
CDR3nt: TGTGCCAGCAGCAGGGTGGGGGGAGCTGGAAACACCATATATTTT
CDR3aa: CASSRVGGAGNTIYF

j_gene: TRBJ2-3
d_gene: NA
v_gene: TRBV7-2
abundance: NA
len: 11
CDR3nt: TGTGCCAGCGAGAAGACAGATACGCAGTATTTT
CDR3aa: CASEKTDTQYF

j_gene: TRBJ2-5
d_gene: NA
v_gene: TRBV4-2
abundance: NA
len: 14
CDR3nt: TGTGCCAGCAGTCAAGAGGGGTTCCAAGAGACCCAGTACTTC
CDR3aa: CASSQEGFQETQYF

j_gene: TRBJ1-6
d_gene: NA
v_gene: TRBV5-4
abundance: NA
len: 13
CDR3nt: TGTGCCAGCAGCTTAGGCGCGTCCCAGCCCCTCCACTTT
CDR3aa: CASSLGASQPLHF

j_gene: TRBJ1-3
d_gene: NA
v_gene: TRBV2
abundance: NA
len: 14
CDR3nt: TGTGCCAGCAGTGGGTACCGCTCTGGAAACACCATATATTTT
CDR3aa: CASSGYRSGNTIYF

j_gene: TRBJ1-1
d_gene: TRBD1
v_gene: TRBV19
abundance: NA
len: 14
CDR3nt: TGTGCCAGTAGTAGAGACAGGGGTTCGGGTGAAGCTTTCTTT
CDR3aa: CASSRDRGSGEAFF

j_gene: TRBJ2-3
d_gene: TRBD2
v_gene: TRBV7-8
abundance: once
len: 19
CDR3nt: TGTGCCAGCAGCTTTCGCCTCGGGACTAGCGGGCGTCTAACAGATACGCAGTATTTT
CDR3aa: CASSFRLGTSGRLTDTQYF

j_gene: TRBJ1-6
d_gene: TRBD1
v_gene: TRBV25-1
abundance: NA
len: 15
CDR3nt: TGTGCCAGCAGTGAAACGGACAGGGCTAATTCACCCCTCCACTTT
CDR3aa: CASSETDRANSPLHF

j_gene: TRBJ1-6
d_gene: NA
v_gene: TRBV30
abundance: NA
len: 13
CDR3nt: TGTGCCTGGGGGGCAGGGACGGATTCACCCCTCCACTTT
CDR3aa: CAWGAGTDSPLHF